This T cell receptor beta chain was observed in a study of control samples from healthy donors and cancer patients. Some clones are missing from TCRdb's copy, which holds only in-frame ones; the method was immunoSEQ multiplex PCR. Among some 110,000 clones listed, approximately 90% were seen once. Germline trimming cut 3 bases from V and 5 bases from J; bases unmatched to any gene: 0. The CDR3 totals 12 residues. V is TRBV12-3 or TRBV12-4 and J is TRBJ1-2; 7 bases align to TRBD1. The clonotype comes from a woman between 70 and 85 years old in good health. The material sequenced was blood. CDR3 sequence reads: CASSLTGYGYTF. In DNA, the CDR3 is TGTGCCAGCAGTTTGACAGGGTATGGCTACACCTTC.